The 13 T cell receptor beta chains presented below share a single source sample, sequenced in a study of T cells after yellow fever vaccination. TCRdb re-called the 5' RACE reads through MiXCR, storing one row per CDR3 protein. The table shows under 600,000 distinct CDR3 sequences, with 13% occurring only once. This material consisted of PBMCs, taken on the day of the yellow fever booster vaccination. The origin of the receptors is a man younger than 45 who received the YFV17D yellow fever vaccine.

This clonotype has ten or more counts. The chain has TRBV5-1 and TRBJ1-2, with 9 bases matching TRBD1. V gave up 0 bases and J gave up 6 bases; unmatched junction bases: 6. The length of the CDR3 is 15 residues. Germline CDR1 SGHRS, CDR2 YFSETQ. The CDR3: CASSLGPGQGDGYTF. In DNA, the CDR3 is TGCGCCAGCAGCTTGGGACCGGGACAGGGAGATGGCTACACCTTC.

This clonotype was counted at least ten times. The CDR3 protein is CASSLSEVRGTDTQYF. In nucleotides, the CDR3 is TGTGCCAGCAGTCTATCTGAGGTCAGGGGCACAGATACGCAGTATTTT. This chain joins TRBV7-9 and TRBJ2-3; tentatively, D is TRBD1 (5 bases). With 6 bases removed from V and 1 base from J, the gap between germline ends came to 17 bases. This CDR3 comprises 16 residues. CDR1 and CDR2 from the germline V gene are SEHNR and FQNEAQ (reference sequence).

This rearrangement joins TRBV6-1 to TRBJ1-2, with 10 bases identical to TRBD1. Germline-derived CDR1 and CDR2 are MNHNS and SASEGT. J was trimmed by 6 bases and V by 5 bases; bases with no gene match: 6. The CDR3 sequence is 14 residues long. CDR3 sequence (DNA): TGTGCCAGCAGTCGACAGGGGGCGAGGGATGGCTACACCTTC. Amino acid sequence: CASSRQGARDGYTF.

This chain uses TRBV6-8 with TRBJ2-2, with TRBD2 matching 7 bases. The junction had 6 bases not matched to a gene; V was cut back by 6 bases and J by 2 bases. The CDR3 totals 15 residues. Germline V gene data show CDR1 as MNHGY and CDR2 as SAAAGT. DNA for the CDR3: TGTGCCAGCAGGCCACCAGCGGGAAACACCGGGGAGCTGTTTTTT. This codes for CASRPPAGNTGELFF.

The rearrangement uses TRBV28 and TRBJ2-1, with 11 bases fitting TRBD2. V gave up 6 bases and J gave up 7 bases; unmatched junction bases: 8. The germline V gene has CDR1 MDHEN and CDR2 SYDVKM. The CDR3 consists of 15 residues. The chain's CDR3 is CASSTLAGGLNEQFF. The CDR3 DNA is TGTGCCAGCAGCACTTTAGCGGGAGGGTTGAATGAGCAGTTCTTC.

V gene TRBV20-1 combines with J gene TRBJ2-5; the D gene could be TRBD1 or TRBD2 (5 bases each). The CDR3 covers 17 residues. Looked up from germline, CDR1 is DFQATT and CDR2 is SNEGSKA (reference sequence). V was trimmed by 3 bases and J by 4 bases, leaving 24 bases between them. The CDR3 loop reads CSARRDDSTLWRETQYF. The CDR3, as DNA: TGCAGTGCTAGGAGGGATGACAGCACCTTGTGGAGAGAGACCCAGTACTTC.

The chain carries TRBV6-2 or TRBV6-3 and TRBJ2-5; TRBD1 agrees at 7 bases. Per germline, CDR1 MNHEY and CDR2 SVGEGT. CDR3 length: 15 residues. After removal of 1 base from V and 2 bases from J, the junction contained 4 bases not matched to a gene. The CDR3 loop reads CASSYYLQGQETQYF. The CDR3 nucleotides are TGTGCCAGCAGTTACTACTTACAGGGGCAAGAGACCCAGTACTTC.

The chain joins TRBV6-5 to TRBJ2-5; D possibly corresponds to TRBD1 (6 bases). Germline assignment: CDR1 MNHEY and CDR2 SVGAGI. Trimming cost V 1 base and J 0 bases, with 9 bases left between them. There are 15 residues in the CDR3. Here the CDR3 reads CASSYYTGNQETQYF. CDR3 coding DNA: TGTGCCAGCAGTTACTACACAGGGAACCAAGAGACCCAGTACTTC.

This clonotype was detected only a few times. This rearrangement joins TRBV7-2 to TRBJ1-1, with D unresolved. V lost 1 base and J lost 0, with 6 bases in between. The germline gives CDR1 SGHTA, CDR2 FQGNSA. The CDR3 consists of 14 residues. CDR3 nucleotides: TGTGCCAGCAGCTTAGAGCGGGTGAACACTGAAGCTTTCTTT. It encodes CASSLERVNTEAFF.

A note on this clonotype: One end of the junction is discordant with germline, which a read error may explain. This sequence joins TRBV7-9 and TRBJ1-5; possible D gene TRBD1, 6 bases. The CDR3 loop spans 14 amino acids. CDR1 and CDR2 from the germline V gene are SEHNR and FQNEAQ (reference sequence). The CDR3: CASSRSQGLGPEHF. Written as DNA, the CDR3 is TGTGCCAGCAGCCGATCACAGGGCCTTGGGCCCGAGCATTTT.

For the CDR3, the DNA is TGTGCCAGCAGCTACCGTTTGGGGCGAGGGAGCACTGAAGCTTTCTTT. Protein product: CASSYRLGRGSTEAFF. The chain uses TRBV28 and TRBJ1-1, with D tentatively TRBD1 (5 bases). Deletions cut 6 bases from V and 4 bases from J, with 21 bases between. The CDR3 contains 16 residues. The germline gives CDR1 MDHEN, CDR2 SYDVKM.

This clonotype has just a few counts. The V and J genes are TRBV6-5 and TRBJ2-5; TRBD2 agrees at 14 bases. V lost 4 bases and J lost 1; bases outside the gene matches: 2. This CDR3 comprises 16 residues. The germline V gene has CDR1 MNHEY and CDR2 SVGAGI. In DNA, the CDR3 is TGTGCCAGCAGTTGGGGACTAGCGGGAGTCCAAGAGACCCAGTACTTC. Residues: CASSWGLAGVQETQYF.

In nucleotides, the CDR3 is TGCAGTGCTCCCCCGGGACTAGCGGGACCCGAGACCGTATACGAGCAGTACTTC. Its protein is CSAPPGLAGPETVYEQYF. This chain links TRBV20-1 with TRBJ2-7, with 13 positions matching TRBD2. Trimming took 5 bases from V and 4 from J; bases not matched to a gene: 17. This CDR3 has 18 residues. Germline V gene lookup returns CDR1 DFQATT and CDR2 SNEGSKA (reference sequence).